Following are 31 T cell receptor beta chains from one sample sequenced in a study of T-cell memory formation after mild COVID-19. TCRdb reanalysed the 5' RACE reads using MiXCR and keeps one entry per CDR3 protein. The data show a few hundred thousand distinct CDR3 sequences, roughly a fifth seen once. Sequencing was carried out using PBMCs or a T cell subset sorted from them (not recorded which). These receptors were collected from a man aged 18 to 30 who had mild COVID-19 (a few samples of this study predate the infection). Cell type and time point are not known.

The rearrangement uses TRBV11-2 and TRBJ2-2, with a possible D match to TRBD2 (5 bases). V was cut by 2 bases and J by 7 bases, with 14 bases left in between. CDR1 and CDR2 from the germline V gene are SGHAT and FQNNGV. The CDR3 consists of 15 residues. The CDR3 nucleotides read TGTGCCAGCAGCTTAATTGCCTCTCGGGGCGGGGAGCTGTTTTTT. Amino acids: CASSLIASRGGELFF.

J is TRBJ1-5 and V is TRBV21-1. TRBV21-1 constitutes a pseudogene. The CDR3 consists of 16 residues. The CDR3 DNA sequence: TGTGCCAGCATCCCGATAGACAGACGGGGTAATCAGCCCCAGCATTTT. Amino acid sequence: CASIPIDRRGNQPQHF.

This clonotype has a handful of counts. The chain carries TRBV5-1 and TRBJ1-2, with D perhaps TRBD1 (5 bases). Trimming cost V 0 bases and J 2 bases, with 8 bases left between them. Germline V lookup: CDR1 SGHRS, CDR2 YFSETQ. The CDR3 extends over 14 amino acids. Written as DNA, the CDR3 is TGCGCCAGCAGCTTGGCCGGGGGGAACTATGGCTACACCTTC. It yields the protein CASSLAGGNYGYTF. Full variable domain (outside the CDR3, taken from reference TRBV5-1 and TRBJ1-2): KAGVTQTPRYLIKTRGQQVTLSCSPISGHRSVSWYQQTPGQGLQFLFEYFSETQRNKGNFPGRFSGRQFSNSRSEMNVSTLELGDSALYLCASSLAGGNYGYTFGSGTRLTVV.

The rearrangement joins TRBV27 to TRBJ2-3; 9 nucleotides match TRBD1. The CDR3 sequence is 14 residues long. Germline CDR1 and CDR2: MNHEY and SMNVEV (reference sequence). Trimming at V came to 7 bases and at J to 6 bases, leaving 8 bases not matched to a gene. The CDR3 DNA reads TGTGCCAGCACTAGGGGACAGGGCGGGGATACGCAGTATTTT. It yields the protein CASTRGQGGDTQYF.

The chain couples TRBV6-5 to TRBJ1-4; D unclear. Germline loops: CDR1 MNHEY, CDR2 SVGAGI. The ends were cut back, 6 bases at V and 7 bases at J, with 12 bases in the middle. The CDR3 contains 13 residues. CDR3 in amino acids: CASSPGPGEKLFF. The CDR3, as DNA: TGTGCCAGCAGCCCGGGTCCCGGTGAAAAACTGTTTTTT.

A few counts support this clonotype. The chain recombines TRBV4-1 with TRBJ1-6; D is unresolved. V was clipped by 0 bases and J by 10 bases, with 13 bases between them. There are 15 residues in the CDR3. Germline loops: CDR1 MGHRA, CDR2 YSYEKL. The CDR3 DNA sequence: TGCGCCAGCAGCCAAGAGTCAGGATCAGGATCACCCCTCCACTTT. Translating gives CASSQESGSGSPLHF.

The chain employs TRBV7-9 and TRBJ1-1, with a weak D call TRBD1 (5 bases). This CDR3 is 12 amino acids long. Trimming cost V 2 bases and J 8 bases, with 9 bases left between them. CDR1 and CDR2 (germline): SEHNR, FQNEAQ (reference sequence). This CDR3 is CASSLRGSEAFF. CDR3 sequence (DNA): TGTGCCAGCAGCTTAAGGGGCTCGGAAGCTTTCTTT.

This clonotype was detected only a few times. This chain connects TRBV19 to TRBJ1-3, with D possibly matching TRBD1 (5 bases). The V end was cut by 7 bases, the J end by 0 bases, with 16 bases between. Germline V gene lookup returns CDR1 LNHDA and CDR2 SQIVND (reference sequence). The CDR3 is made up of 16 amino acids. CDR3 protein: CASTPGPGTSGNTIYF. Written as DNA, the CDR3 is TGTGCCAGTACCCCCGGGCCAGGGACCTCTGGAAACACCATATATTTT.

The chain employs TRBV4-1 and TRBJ2-5; TRBD2 matches 12 bases. Germline values: CDR1 MGHRA, CDR2 YSYEKL. V lost 1 base to trimming and J lost 2 bases; unmatched junction nucleotides: 11. There are 19 residues in the CDR3. This chain's CDR3 is CASSQVRLAGERGQETQYF. CDR3 DNA sequence: TGCGCCAGCAGCCAAGTCCGACTAGCGGGGGAAAGGGGGCAAGAGACCCAGTACTTC.

In this sample, this clonotype turned up a few times. Here the CDR3 reads CASSPTGVAGETQYF. CDR3 bases: TGTGCCAGCAGCCCGACCGGGGTAGCGGGGGAGACCCAGTACTTC. V is TRBV7-7 and J is TRBJ2-5; TRBD2 matches 8 bases. The CDR3 is 15 amino acids. V gave up 5 bases and J gave up 5 bases; unmatched junction bases: 10. Per germline, CDR1 SSHAT and CDR2 FNYEAQ (reference sequence).

This clonotype was seen a handful of times. V is TRBV4-1 and J is TRBJ2-7; D could derive from TRBD1 or TRBD2 (7 bases each). V shed 3 bases and J shed 0 bases, with 18 bases lying between them. CDR3 length: 17 amino acids. Germline V CDR1 and CDR2: MGHRA, YSYEKL. Here the CDR3 DNA reads TGCGCCAGCAGCCAGAAGACAGGGAGGACTAGCTCCTACGAGCAGTACTTC. Its translation: CASSQKTGRTSSYEQYF.

The CDR3 sequence is CASSLRSSGEHNEQFF. The CDR3 bases are TGTGCCAGCAGTTTAAGATCCAGCGGGGAACACAATGAGCAGTTCTTC. The J gene is TRBJ2-1, the V gene TRBV12-3 or TRBV12-4; 7 nucleotides align to TRBD2. CDR3 length equals 16 residues. The V and J ends lost 2 bases and 5 bases, in that order; junction bases with no gene match: 9.

On this clonotype itself: One end of the junction fails to match germline, which may point to a read error. J is TRBJ2-1 and V is TRBV7-9; D gene unclear. The CDR3 runs to 15 residues. Germline V CDR1 and CDR2: SEHNR, FQNEAQ (reference sequence). The CDR3 is CASRLGPPPANEQFF. The DNA for the CDR3 is TGTGCCAGCAGGTTAGGACCCCCCCCGGCCAATGAGCAGTTCTTC.

This rearrangement joins TRBV7-2 to TRBJ2-5; maybe TRBD1 (5 bases). CDR3 size: 15 residues. Germline values: CDR1 SGHTA, CDR2 FQGNSA. V lost 6 bases to trimming and J lost 6 bases, with 20 bases between them. This CDR3 is CASRLRPGSHQTQYF. CDR3 coding DNA: TGTGCCAGCAGATTACGGCCAGGGTCCCATCAGACCCAGTACTTC.

This clonotype occurred a few times. The rearrangement joins TRBV11-2 to TRBJ1-1, with a possible D match to TRBD1 (6 bases). V shed 5 bases and J shed 9 bases, with 16 bases lying between them. The CDR3 runs to 13 residues. The germline V gene encodes CDR1 SGHAT and CDR2 FQNNGV. CDR3 in amino acids: CASSPRYRAKAFF. The CDR3 DNA is TGTGCCAGCAGCCCCCGATACAGGGCGAAAGCTTTCTTT.

This clonotype has a handful of counts. V and J are TRBV15 and TRBJ2-5; possible D gene TRBD1, 5 bases. Per the germline V gene, CDR1 is LNHNV and CDR2 is YYDKDF (reference sequence). Trimming removed 5 bases at V and 2 bases at J, with 9 bases between. This CDR3 is 13 amino acids long. In nucleotides, the CDR3 is TGTGCCACCAGCCCCGGACAACAAGAGACCCAGTACTTC. Translation gives CATSPGQQETQYF.

This clonotype was picked up a small number of times. The gene calls are TRBV27 and TRBJ2-5, with 9 bases identical to TRBD1. J was trimmed by 5 bases and V by 5 bases; bases with no gene match: 12. CDR1 and CDR2 (germline): MNHEY, SMNVEV (reference sequence). The CDR3 is 16 amino acids. CDR3: CASSKTDRGHWETQYF. CDR3 bases: TGTGCCAGCAGTAAAACGGACAGGGGCCATTGGGAGACCCAGTACTTC.

This rearrangement joins TRBV12-3 or TRBV12-4 to TRBJ2-1; TRBD2 agrees at 9 bases. The trim removed 1 base at V and 7 bases at J, leaving 5 bases unmatched. The CDR3 consists of 15 residues. The CDR3 spells CASSLGLAGINEQFF. The DNA of the CDR3 is TGTGCCAGCAGTTTAGGGCTAGCGGGGATAAATGAGCAGTTCTTC.

J is TRBJ2-4 and V is TRBV24-1; D unresolved. V lost 2 bases, J lost 3 bases, and 10 bases lay in between. In germline, CDR1 is KGHDR, CDR2 SFDVKD. There are 15 residues in the CDR3. The chain's CDR3 is CATSDSSGGKNIQYF. The CDR3 coding sequence is TGTGCCACCAGTGATTCATCGGGTGGCAAAAACATTCAGTACTTC.

CDR3 sequence reads: CASSVSRDRESHSGANVLTF. Here the CDR3 DNA reads TGTGCCAGCAGCGTGAGTCGCGACAGGGAATCCCACTCTGGGGCCAACGTCCTGACTTTC. The genes are TRBV7-9 and TRBJ2-6, with 7 bases identical to TRBD1. CDR3 length: 20 amino acids. Germline-derived CDR1 and CDR2 are SEHNR and FQNEAQ (reference sequence). Trimming removed 5 bases from V and 0 bases from J; junction bases left unmatched: 16. Combining the CDR3 with reference TRBV7-9 and TRBJ2-6 gives the whole variable domain DTGVSQNPRHKITKRGQNVTFRCDPISEHNRLYWYRQTLGQGPEFLTYFQNEAQLEKSRLLSDRFSAERPKGSFSTLEIQRTEQGDSAMYLCASSVSRDRESHSGANVLTFGAGSRLTVL.

The chain joins TRBV7-2 to TRBJ1-6; possibly TRBD1 for D (5 bases). Germline assignment: CDR1 SGHTA and CDR2 FQGNSA. Trimming left V 0 bases short and J 9 bases short, with 9 bases between. This CDR3 comprises 14 residues. CDR3 nucleotide sequence: TGTGCCAGCAGCTTAGCCTATGACAGTTCACCCCTCCACTTT. This encodes CASSLAYDSSPLHF.

The J gene is TRBJ1-1, the V gene TRBV5-1; no reliable D call. V shed 4 bases and J shed 4 bases, with 14 bases lying between them. The CDR3 is made up of 14 amino acids. Germline loops: CDR1 SGHRS, CDR2 YFSETQ. The CDR3 region is CASSKQAGSTEAFF. The CDR3 bases are TGCGCCAGCAGCAAGCAGGCTGGATCCACTGAAGCTTTCTTT.

This clonotype was observed at least ten times. The rearrangement uses TRBV7-2 and TRBJ1-1; D gene uncertain. Per the germline V gene, CDR1 is SGHTA and CDR2 is FQGNSA. CDR3 length equals 14 residues. Trimming cost V 1 base and J 3 bases, with 9 bases left between them. The CDR3: CASSLEFRDTEAFF. CDR3 bases: TGTGCCAGCAGCTTAGAGTTCCGAGACACTGAAGCTTTCTTT.

V is TRBV29-1 and J is TRBJ2-3, with a possible D match to TRBD1 (5 bases). The ends were cut back, 6 bases at V and 1 base at J, with 20 bases in the middle. The CDR3 is 16 residues long. Per the germline V gene, CDR1 is SQVTM and CDR2 is ANQGSEA. CDR3 loop: CSVGRLMVRGTDTQYF. The CDR3 DNA reads as TGCAGCGTGGGCAGGCTTATGGTCAGGGGCACAGATACGCAGTATTTT.

This clonotype was observed a handful of times. This chain links TRBV27 with TRBJ2-7, with 7 nucleotides matching TRBD2. CDR3 length: 15 amino acids. V lost 7 bases, J lost 0 bases, and 9 bases stayed unmatched. Per the germline V gene, CDR1 is MNHEY and CDR2 is SMNVEV (reference sequence). CDR3 sequence: CASKLASGSSYEQYV. DNA for the CDR3: TGTGCCAGCAAGCTGGCTAGCGGAAGCTCCTACGAGCAGTACGTC.

V gene TRBV7-2 combines with J gene TRBJ2-5; D is unclear. Germline values: CDR1 SGHTA, CDR2 FQGNSA. Trimming shortened V by 1 base and J by 10 bases, and 10 bases separated the two germline ends. CDR3 length: 12 residues. CDR3 DNA: TGTGCCAGCAGCTTAGATGTCATGGGCCAGTACTTC. This codes for CASSLDVMGQYF.

This clonotype came up a few times. The V gene is TRBV4-3, the J gene TRBJ1-3, with 7 bases matching TRBD1. This CDR3 has 15 amino acids. Trimming at V came to 7 bases and at J to 1 base, leaving 7 bases not matched to a gene. CDR1 and CDR2 (germline): LGHNA, YSLEER. The CDR3 region has the DNA TGCGCCAGCACTACCGACAGGGCATCTGGAAACACCATATATTTT. Its protein is CASTTDRASGNTIYF.

The gene calls are TRBV5-1 and TRBJ2-2, with D perhaps TRBD2 (6 bases). The CDR3 totals 17 residues. The ends were cut back, 4 bases at V and 3 bases at J, with 19 bases in the middle. Germline V gene sequence: CDR1 SGHRS, CDR2 YFSETQ. CDR3 residues: CASSLLGSGTHTGELFF. In nucleotides, the CDR3 is TGCGCCAGCAGCCTTCTGGGCTCCGGGACTCACACCGGGGAGCTGTTTTTT.

V usage is TRBV7-6 and J usage is TRBJ1-1; possibly TRBD1 for D (6 bases). CDR1 is SGHVS and CDR2 is FNYEAQ in the germline V gene. This CDR3 contains 18 residues. V shed 2 bases and J shed 2 bases, with 21 bases lying between them. For the CDR3, the DNA is TGTGCCAGCAGCTTACCCACCTGGGGGGGGCAACCTAACACTGAAGCTTTCTTT. It encodes CASSLPTWGGQPNTEAFF.

This clonotype has only a few counts. J is TRBJ2-1 and V is TRBV24-1, with D uncertain. V shed 3 bases and J shed 9 bases, with 11 bases lying between them. The germline gives CDR1 KGHDR, CDR2 SFDVKD. There are 13 residues in the CDR3. The CDR3 region is CATSDASAREQFF. The CDR3 region has the DNA TGTGCCACCAGTGATGCCTCAGCCCGTGAGCAGTTCTTC.

J is TRBJ2-7 and V is TRBV20-1; a possible D gene is TRBD2 (6 bases). The CDR3 contains 13 residues. CDR1 and CDR2 (germline): DFQATT, SNEGSKA (reference sequence). Trimming removed 1 base from V and 6 bases from J, with 13 bases in between. This CDR3 reads CSARVGGGSEQYV. In nucleotides, the CDR3 is TGCAGTGCTAGAGTGGGGGGTGGAAGCGAGCAGTACGTC.